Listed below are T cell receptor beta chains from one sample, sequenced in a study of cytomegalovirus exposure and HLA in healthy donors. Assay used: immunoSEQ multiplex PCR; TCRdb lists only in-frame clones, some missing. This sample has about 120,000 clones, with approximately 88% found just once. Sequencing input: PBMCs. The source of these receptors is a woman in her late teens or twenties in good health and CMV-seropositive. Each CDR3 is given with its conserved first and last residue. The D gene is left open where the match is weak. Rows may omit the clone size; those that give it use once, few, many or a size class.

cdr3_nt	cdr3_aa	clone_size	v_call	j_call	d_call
TGTGCCAGCAGGGAGGGGCGGGAAGGCGACACTGAAGCTTTCTTT	CASREGREGDTEAFF	.	TRBV2	TRBJ1-1	.
TGTGCCAGCAGCTCCCTCGTCGGGGAGACCCAGTACTTC	CASSSLVGETQYF	few	TRBV7-9	TRBJ2-5	.
TGTGCCAGCGGACAGGAGGAGACCCAGTACTTC	CASGQEETQYF	.	TRBV11-1	TRBJ2-5	TRBD1
TGTGCCACCAGCAAAGAGACAAAAAATTCACCCCTCCACTTT	CATSKETKNSPLHF	once	TRBV15	TRBJ1-6	.
TGTGCCAGCAGCTTCGGTCCAGCGGGGTTATACAATGAGCAGTTCTTC	CASSFGPAGLYNEQFF	.	TRBV7-2	TRBJ2-1	TRBD2
TGTGCCGTCAGGCGGGGAGGAACCTACGAGCAGTACTTC	CAVRRGGTYEQYF	.	TRBV7-9	TRBJ2-7	.
TGCAGTGGGACAGGTGGATACGAGCAGTACTTC	CSGTGGYEQYF	few	TRBV20-1	TRBJ2-7	TRBD1
TGCAGCGTTGCGACGACAGGGGGAGTTGGGGAAAAACTGTTTTTT	CSVATTGGVGEKLFF	.	TRBV29-1	TRBJ1-4	TRBD1
TGCGCCAGCAGCTTGGGGGACACCCCAGGGGAGTTCTTC	CASSLGDTPGEFF	.	TRBV5-1	TRBJ2-1	.
TGTGCCAGCAGAGGAGGAGAGACCCAGTACTTC	CASRGGETQYF	.	TRBV25-1	TRBJ2-5	.
TGTGCCAGCAGCTTGGGCGGGACGAGGGAGCAGTACTTC	CASSLGGTREQYF	.	TRBV5-6	TRBJ2-7	.
TGTGCCAGCAGCGTAGGTCCGGGGCCGGGACTAGCGGGAGTGTACGAGCAGTACTTC	CASSVGPGPGLAGVYEQYF	.	TRBV9	TRBJ2-7	TRBD2
TGCGCCAGCAGCCCGCGGACTAGCGGGGGAGCTTACAATGAGCAGTTCTTC	CASSPRTSGGAYNEQFF	.	TRBV5-1	TRBJ2-1	TRBD2
TGTGCCAGCAGTTTCGGACAGGGGTGGCTATACGAGCAGTACTTC	CASSFGQGWLYEQYF	.	TRBV27	TRBJ2-7	TRBD1
TGTGCCAGCAGCCCCCCCCCTTTGAACACTGAAGCTTTCTTT	CASSPPPLNTEAFF	.	TRBV11-2	TRBJ1-1	.
TGTGCCAGCAGTTTTAATTACCAAGAGACCCAGTACTTC	CASSFNYQETQYF	.	TRBV28	TRBJ2-5	.
TGTGCTAGCAGCCCGGGACTAGCGTCTGAGCAGTACTTC	CASSPGLASEQYF	.	TRBV7-7	TRBJ2-7	TRBD2
TGTGCCAGCTCATGGACAGGGCTCACAGATACGCAGTATTTT	CASSWTGLTDTQYF	.	TRBV18	TRBJ2-3	TRBD1
TGTGCCAGCAGCTGGATGCAGGAGAACACTGAAGCTTTCTTT	CASSWMQENTEAFF	.	TRBV7-9	TRBJ1-1	.
TGCGCCAGCAGCTTGCCGACTGGGGGCGGCTCTTGGGAGACCCAGTACTTC	CASSLPTGGGSWETQYF	.	TRBV5-1	TRBJ2-5	.
TGCGCCAGCAAGGACAGACTTGGGTATGGCTACACCTTC	CASKDRLGYGYTF	.	TRBV5-1	TRBJ1-2	.
TGTGCCAGCAGCTTGGTTCAGCTAGCGGGGCAAGAGACCCAGTACTTC	CASSLVQLAGQETQYF	.	TRBV5-6	TRBJ2-5	TRBD2
TGCGCCAGCAGCCCGGACAACTCCTACGAGCAGTACTTC	CASSPDNSYEQYF	.	TRBV4-1	TRBJ2-7	.
TGCGCCAGCAGCGGGGACAGGGCGGGCTACACCTTC	CASSGDRAGYTF	few	TRBV5-1	TRBJ1-2	TRBD1
TGTGCCAGCAGCTCCCGGCGGGGAGTCACTGAAGCTTTCTTT	CASSSRRGVTEAFF	.	TRBV7-6	TRBJ1-1	.
TGTGCTAGTGGTACCGGGACAGGGGTTGAAAAACTGTTTTTT	CASGTGTGVEKLFF	.	TRBV12-5	TRBJ1-4	TRBD1
TGTGCCAGCACCCTGGGGGGGGGCGATGAGCAGTTCTTC	CASTLGGGDEQFF	.	TRBV6-6	TRBJ2-1	.
TGTGCCAGCAGTTTATTCGGGACAGGGACAGGGGAGACTGAAGCTTTCTTT	CASSLFGTGTGETEAFF	.	TRBV28	TRBJ1-1	TRBD1
TGTGCCAGCAGCAAGGACAGGGGGCGCGGCGCTTTCTTT	CASSKDRGRGAFF	once	TRBV11-1	TRBJ1-1	TRBD1
TGTGCCAGCAGTTTCCTGCGGACAGGGGGCTTCGCCGGGGAGCTGTTTTTT	CASSFLRTGGFAGELFF	.	TRBV27	TRBJ2-2	TRBD1
TGTGCCAGAAGCTTAGAGGCGGTACAGGTCACTGGAAACACCATATATTTT	CARSLEAVQVTGNTIYF	.	TRBV7-5	TRBJ1-3	.
TGTGCCAGCAGCTTAGATGGAATAGCGGGACGACCTGGGCCCTACAATGAGCAGTTCTTC	CASSLDGIAGRPGPYNEQFF	once	TRBV11-2	TRBJ2-1	TRBD2
TGTGCCAGCAGGGAGACAGGGGAGGGCTACACCTTC	CASRETGEGYTF	few	TRBV7-8	TRBJ1-2	TRBD1
TGTGCCAGCAGTCCCCCGGGACAGGGTTCTGGAGGGGACACCGGGGAGCTGTTTTTT	CASSPPGQGSGGDTGELFF	.	TRBV2	TRBJ2-2	TRBD1
TGTGCCAGTAGTGCGCACAGGGGAAGGAACACTGAAGCTTTCTTT	CASSAHRGRNTEAFF	.	TRBV19	TRBJ1-1	TRBD1
TGCGCCAGCAGCCAACCGACTAGCGGGGGGGGTAATGAGCAGTTCTTC	CASSQPTSGGGNEQFF	.	TRBV4-1	TRBJ2-1	TRBD2
TGTGCCAGCAGTAAGCAAACCGGGATTGCCTACGAGCAGTACTTC	CASSKQTGIAYEQYF	.	TRBV6-5	TRBJ2-7	.
TGTGCCAGCTCTCCGGGGGCTGGAAACACCATATATTTT	CASSPGAGNTIYF	.	TRBV19	TRBJ1-3	.
TGTGCCAGCAGCTCGGGACTAGCGGACACAGATACGCAGTATTTT	CASSSGLADTDTQYF	.	TRBV6-5	TRBJ2-3	TRBD2
TGCAGCGTTGAAGCGGGACAGGACGGTGGCTACACCTTC	CSVEAGQDGGYTF	.	TRBV29-1	TRBJ1-2	TRBD1
TGTGCCAGCAGCCTCAGTCGACTAGCGGGAGAACTATCTCCACGGTTCTTC	CASSLSRLAGELSPRFF	.	TRBV5-4	TRBJ2-1	TRBD2
TGTGCCAGCAGCGGGGGAGCGGAGGCCAAAAACATTCAGTACTTC	CASSGGAEAKNIQYF	.	TRBV9	TRBJ2-4	.
TGTGCCAGCAGGGGGAACAGGGTGGGTGCTTTCTTT	CASRGNRVGAFF	.	TRBV25-1	TRBJ1-1	.
TGCGCCAGCAGCCCGACGGCGGGGCGAACCTACGAGCAGTACTTC	CASSPTAGRTYEQYF	.	TRBV4-1	TRBJ2-7	.
TGTGCCAGCAAGACCGAGAGGGACTATGGCTACACCTTC	CASKTERDYGYTF	.	TRBV6-5	TRBJ1-2	.
TGTGCCACCAGCAGAGACAGGGGGCTGAACACTGAAGCTTTCTTT	CATSRDRGLNTEAFF	.	TRBV15	TRBJ1-1	TRBD1
TGTGCCAGCGGGCTGGTTGGTGAGCAGTTCTTC	CASGLVGEQFF	.	TRBV5-8	TRBJ2-1	.
TGTGCCAGCAGTGTACAGACAGGGAGTAACAATGAGCAGTTCTTC	CASSVQTGSNNEQFF	.	TRBV6-4	TRBJ2-1	TRBD1